This TCR beta chain was obtained from a study of blood T cell repertoires in COVID-19. The CDR3 contains 12 residues. The ends were cut back, 4 bases at V and 9 bases at J, with 13 bases in the middle. Germline loops: CDR1 GTSNPN, CDR2 SVGIG (reference sequence). Per the study methods: It was from reference gene primer amplification that nucleated cell counts were estimated. Libraries were prepared by immunoSEQ multiplex PCR; TCRdb keeps only in-frame clonotypes and omits some of them. Clone size and the V and J calls come from that table; the DNA yielded D and trimming. The sample lists more than 95,000 clones, 81% occurring once.

V usage is TRBV30 and J usage is TRBJ1-5; TRBD1 might be the D (5 bases). The sequence came from a woman in her forties or fifties with acute or convalescent COVID-19. What was sequenced was peripheral blood. The CDR3 loop reads CAWKRGLGPQHF. The CDR3 DNA is TGTGCCTGGAAAAGGGGTTTAGGGCCCCAGCATTTT.